The 8 T cell receptor beta chains below come from one sample, sequenced in a study of T cell changes during pregnancy in multiple sclerosis. Clones were read by immunoSEQ multiplex PCR, and TCRdb kept only the in-frame ones, dropping some. The table includes about 59,000 clones, about 95% detected once. Sequencing used CD8+ T cells from peripheral blood mononuclear cells, obtained after pregnancy. Source of these receptors: a female donor with multiple sclerosis, enrolled in a pregnancy study.

This sequence joins TRBV5-6 and TRBJ2-7, with TRBD1 identical over 7 bases. V shed 6 bases, J shed 5 bases, and the junction held 14 bases outside the gene matches. CDR3 length: 15 residues. CDR1 SGHDT and CDR2 YYEEEE come from the germline V gene. CDR3 region: CASIRRGQYAHEQYF. CDR3 DNA sequence: TGTGCCAGCATAAGACGGGGACAGTATGCCCACGAGCAGTACTTC.

This clone was seen just once. The chain is built from TRBV6-1 and TRBJ2-3, with 11 bases matching TRBD1. Germline trimming cut 4 bases from V and 4 bases from J; bases unmatched to any gene: 10. The germline V gene encodes CDR1 MNHNS and CDR2 SASEGT. The length of the CDR3 is 17 residues. CDR3 sequence reads: CASSAHSGQGDPDTQYF. CDR3 nucleotide sequence: TGTGCCAGCAGTGCACACTCGGGACAGGGGGACCCAGATACGCAGTATTTT.

This chain links TRBV6-1 with TRBJ2-5; D ambiguous. This CDR3 is built from 13 residues. CDR1 and CDR2 (germline): MNHNS, SASEGT. V lost 1 base to trimming and J lost 4 bases, with 7 bases between them. The CDR3 sequence: CASSEDILETQYF. The CDR3 DNA reads as TGTGCCAGCAGTGAAGATATTCTAGAGACCCAGTACTTC.

This chain links TRBV7-8 with TRBJ2-7; 7 bases align to TRBD1. Looked up from germline, CDR1 is SGHVS and CDR2 is FQNEAQ. V gave up 5 bases and J gave up 1 base; unmatched junction bases: 5. The CDR3 has 14 amino acids. CDR3 residues: CASSARQGSYEQYF. Here the CDR3 DNA reads TGTGCCAGCAGCGCTCGACAGGGTTCCTACGAGCAGTACTTC.

As to this clone: Other DNA variants within this sample encode the same CDR3. The chain is built from TRBV27 and TRBJ1-1; 9 nucleotides align to TRBD1. The CDR3 spans 14 residues. Germline V gene lookup returns CDR1 MNHEY and CDR2 SMNVEV (reference sequence). V shed 6 bases and J 1 base; nucleotides not matched to a gene: 3. In nucleotides, the CDR3 is TGTGCCAGCAGCCCGGGACAGGGGAACACTGAAGCTTTCTTT. Residues: CASSPGQGNTEAFF.

The V call is TRBV15, the J call TRBJ2-3; TRBD1 agrees at 7 bases. In germline, CDR1 is LNHNV, CDR2 YYDKDF (reference sequence). The CDR3 consists of 15 residues. V shed 3 bases, J shed 0 bases, and the junction held 3 bases outside the gene matches. CDR3: CATSSLTGSTDTQYF. Written as DNA, the CDR3 is TGTGCCACCAGCAGCTTGACAGGGAGCACAGATACGCAGTATTTT.

The rearrangement links TRBV7-6 to TRBJ2-7; TRBD2 matches 8 bases. V gave up 4 bases and J gave up 3 bases; unmatched junction bases: 5. Germline V gene data show CDR1 as SGHVS and CDR2 as FNYEAQ. This CDR3 comprises 14 residues. The CDR3 loop is CASSSGTRLYEQYF. The CDR3 DNA sequence: TGTGCCAGCAGCTCCGGGACTAGGCTCTACGAGCAGTACTTC.

J is TRBJ2-1 and V is TRBV2; D possibly corresponds to TRBD2 (6 bases). CDR3 length: 19 residues. V was shortened by 6 bases and J by 0 bases, with 24 bases between the two germline ends. Germline-derived CDR1 and CDR2 are SNHLY and FYNNEI. As DNA, the CDR3 is TGTGCCAGCAGGAGCCCCCTTTCCTGGGACTCCATCTCCTACAATGAGCAGTTCTTC. This sequence encodes CASRSPLSWDSISYNEQFF.